This T cell receptor (beta chain) was sequenced during a study of T cell repertoires in cytomegalovirus infection. The overall study: Public TCR beta signature analysis indicated the presence of both CMV infection and matching HLA type.

TCRdb redid the calling of the reads with MiXCR, one entry per CDR3 protein. The sample lists about half a million distinct CDR3 sequences, about 33% occurring once. This clonotype showed up just a few times. Its antigen remains unidentified. This sample comprised cultured PBMCs, obtained from culture after CMV antigen stimulation. This receptor was identified in a human donor in good health (CMV status not recorded). Some clones in this sample may be carry-over from other donors' samples.

The CDR3 sequence is CASSPGGGRSEKLFF. DNA for the CDR3: TGTGCCAGCAGTCCCGGAGGAGGGAGGAGTGAAAAACTGTTTTTT. This chain joins TRBV28 and TRBJ1-4; D unclear. V was cut by 5 bases and J by 7 bases, with 17 bases left in between. The CDR3 loop spans 15 amino acids. Germline lookup yields CDR1 MDHEN and CDR2 SYDVKM. The full variable domain, with the rest looked up from reference TRBV28 and TRBJ1-4, is DVKVTQSSRYLVKRTGEKVFLECVQDMDHENMFWYRQDPGLGLRLIYFSYDVKMKEKGDIPEGYSVSREKKERFSLILESASTNQTSMYLCASSPGGGRSEKLFFGSGTQLSVL.